These T cell receptor beta chains were read from a single sample in a study of glioma-infiltrating T cells after dendritic cell vaccination. Clones were read by immunoSEQ multiplex PCR, and TCRdb kept only the in-frame ones, dropping some. Seen here are roughly 80,000 clones, around nine tenths observed once, and the top ten hold about 2.3%. Source: blood, taken after dendritic cell vaccination. These receptors were obtained from a human donor with glioblastoma. CDR3s include the opening cysteine and the closing phenylalanine or tryptophan. A D gene is named only where the DNA matches it firmly. The size field is filled for only some rows; it gives once, few, many or a size class.

abundance,v_gene,j_gene,d_gene,CDR3nt,CDR3aa
.,TRBV27,TRBJ1-5,TRBD1,TGTGCCAGCAGTCGGACAGGGCTTCAGCCCCAGCATTTT,CASSRTGLQPQHF
.,TRBV5-1,TRBJ2-7,TRBD2,TGCGCCAGCAGCACTAAGACTAGCCGCAGCTCCTACGAGCAGTACTTC,CASSTKTSRSSYEQYF
few,TRBV6-5,TRBJ1-2,TRBD1,TGTGCCAGCAGCCAGGACAGGTTTGGGGGCTACACCTTC,CASSQDRFGGYTF
.,TRBV7-2,TRBJ2-5,.,TGTGCCAGCAGCCTAACAGGGAAAACAGAGACCCAGTACTTC,CASSLTGKTETQYF
.,TRBV18,TRBJ1-2,TRBD1,TGTGCCAGCTCACCTACAGGGGTCTATGGCTACACCTTC,CASSPTGVYGYTF
few,TRBV6-5,TRBJ2-7,TRBD1,TGTGCCAGCAGTCACCGGGACAGGGCCCACAAGCAGTACTTC,CASSHRDRAHKQYF
.,TRBV30,TRBJ1-1,TRBD1,TGTGCCTGGGATACAGGGGTGGTCACTGAAGCTTTCTTT,CAWDTGVVTEAFF
.,TRBV11-2,TRBJ2-3,.,TGTGCCAGCAGCTTCCAGCGGATCACAGATACGCAGTATTTT,CASSFQRITDTQYF
.,TRBV7-9,TRBJ2-3,TRBD2,TGTGCCAGCAGCCCAGGGACTAGCGGGAGTTCAGATACGCAGTATTTT,CASSPGTSGSSDTQYF
.,TRBV5-6,TRBJ2-5,.,TGTGCCAGCAGCTTGGGACAGATGGAGACCCAGTACTTC,CASSLGQMETQYF
.,TRBV7-9,TRBJ1-4,.,TGTGCCAGCAGCTTAGCGGGGGCAACAGGCATGAGAGAAAAACTGTTTTTT,CASSLAGATGMREKLFF
.,TRBV19,TRBJ1-5,TRBD1,TGTGCCAGTAACCCAGACAGGGTAAATCAGCCCCAGCATTTT,CASNPDRVNQPQHF
.,TRBV5-1,TRBJ2-1,TRBD1,TGCGCCAGCAGCTTGGAAAGGACAGGGTCGGGTGAGCAGTTCTTC,CASSLERTGSGEQFF
.,TRBV2,TRBJ2-2,TRBD1,TGTGCCAGCAGGGGCCAGGGGGCCGGGGAGCTGTTTTTT,CASRGQGAGELFF
.,TRBV7-2,TRBJ2-1,TRBD2,TGTGCCAGCCAGAGTGGGCGGGGGTACTACAATGAGCAGTTCTTC,CASQSGRGYYNEQFF
.,TRBV7-2,TRBJ2-7,TRBD2,TGTGCCAGCAGCTCTCCTAGCGGGAGGGGGTGGTTGCAGTACTTC,CASSSPSGRGWLQYF
.,TRBV29-1,TRBJ1-4,TRBD1,TGCAGCGTGGCGACAGGGATGAGTGAAAAACTGTTTTTT,CSVATGMSEKLFF
.,TRBV7-9,TRBJ2-7,TRBD2,TGTGCCAGCAGCTTCCGATCGGGAGGGCCTTACGAGCAGTACTTC,CASSFRSGGPYEQYF
.,TRBV18,TRBJ1-1,TRBD1,TGTGCCAGCTCACCTAGCTCACTACAGGGGCCTAACACTGAAGCTTTCTTT,CASSPSSLQGPNTEAFF
few,TRBV7-2,TRBJ1-3,.,TGTGCCAGCAGCCCTACACCAGACAGAAACACCATATATTTT,CASSPTPDRNTIYF
.,TRBV4-2,TRBJ1-2,.,TGTGCCAGCAGCCAAGAACCCGGCAGGGCTAACTATGGCTACACCTTC,CASSQEPGRANYGYTF
few,TRBV19,TRBJ1-5,.,TGTGCCAGTAATCCGACCAGGGTTAGCAATCAGCCCCAGCATTTT,CASNPTRVSNQPQHF
few,TRBV4-2,TRBJ2-7,.,TGTGCCAGCAGCCAAGGTCCAGGGCCGGCAGGCGAGCAGTACTTC,CASSQGPGPAGEQYF
.,TRBV5-4,TRBJ2-7,.,TGTGCCAGCAGCTTGGGACTAGACCCCAACGAGCAGTACTTC,CASSLGLDPNEQYF
.,TRBV10-2,TRBJ1-5,TRBD1,TGCGCCACCTCGGCACAGGGGGGTGGTCAGCCCCAGCATTTT,CATSAQGGGQPQHF
.,TRBV19,TRBJ2-2,.,TGTGCCAGTAGTACCCCTCCGGCGGGGTCGACCGGGGAGCTGTTTTTT,CASSTPPAGSTGELFF
.,TRBV28,TRBJ2-7,.,TGTGCCAGCAGTTCTCCAGGGGAATCCTTAACCTACGAGCAGTACTTC,CASSSPGESLTYEQYF